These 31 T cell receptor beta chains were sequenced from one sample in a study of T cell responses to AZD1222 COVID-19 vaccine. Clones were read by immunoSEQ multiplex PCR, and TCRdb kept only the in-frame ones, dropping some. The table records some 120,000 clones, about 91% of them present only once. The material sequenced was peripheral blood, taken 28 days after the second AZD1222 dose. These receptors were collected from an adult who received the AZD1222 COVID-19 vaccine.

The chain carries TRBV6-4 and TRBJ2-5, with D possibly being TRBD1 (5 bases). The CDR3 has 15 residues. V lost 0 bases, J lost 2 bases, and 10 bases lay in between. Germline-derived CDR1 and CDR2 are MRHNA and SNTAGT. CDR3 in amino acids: CASSDSETAQETQYF. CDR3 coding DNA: TGTGCCAGCAGTGACTCCGAGACAGCACAAGAGACCCAGTACTTC.

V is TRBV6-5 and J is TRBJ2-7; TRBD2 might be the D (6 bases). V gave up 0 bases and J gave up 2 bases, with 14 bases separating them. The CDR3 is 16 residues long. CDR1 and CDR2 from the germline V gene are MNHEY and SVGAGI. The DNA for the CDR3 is TGTGCCAGCAGTTACTCGAGCCTAGCGAGTACCTACGAGCAGTACTTC. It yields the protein CASSYSSLASTYEQYF.

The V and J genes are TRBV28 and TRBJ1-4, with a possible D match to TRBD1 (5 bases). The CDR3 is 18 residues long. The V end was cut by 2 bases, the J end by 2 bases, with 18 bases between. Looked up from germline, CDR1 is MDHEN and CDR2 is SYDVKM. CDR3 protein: CASSLNPSWGRTNEKLFF. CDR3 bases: TGTGCCAGCAGTTTAAACCCCTCTTGGGGACGGACTAATGAAAAACTGTTTTTT.

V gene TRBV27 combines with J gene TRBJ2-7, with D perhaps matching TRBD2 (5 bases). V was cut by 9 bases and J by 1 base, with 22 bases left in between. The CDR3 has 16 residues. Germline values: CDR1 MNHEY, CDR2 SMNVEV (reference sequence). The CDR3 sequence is CASPPRGERGSYEQYF. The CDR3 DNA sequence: TGTGCCAGTCCCCCCCGTGGGGAGCGAGGATCCTACGAGCAGTACTTC.

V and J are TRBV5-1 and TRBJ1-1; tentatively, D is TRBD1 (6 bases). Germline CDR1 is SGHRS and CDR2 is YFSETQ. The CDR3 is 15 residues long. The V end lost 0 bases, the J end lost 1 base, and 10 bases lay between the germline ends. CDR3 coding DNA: TGCGCCAGCAGCTTGGACAGGGCGGCGAACACTGAAGCTTTCTTT. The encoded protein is CASSLDRAANTEAFF.

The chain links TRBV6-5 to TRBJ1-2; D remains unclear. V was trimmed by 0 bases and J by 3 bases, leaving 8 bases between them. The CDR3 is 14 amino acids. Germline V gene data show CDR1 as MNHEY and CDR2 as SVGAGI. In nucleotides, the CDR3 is TGTGCCAGCAGTTACTCTGGACGTGACTATGGCTACACCTTC. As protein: CASSYSGRDYGYTF.

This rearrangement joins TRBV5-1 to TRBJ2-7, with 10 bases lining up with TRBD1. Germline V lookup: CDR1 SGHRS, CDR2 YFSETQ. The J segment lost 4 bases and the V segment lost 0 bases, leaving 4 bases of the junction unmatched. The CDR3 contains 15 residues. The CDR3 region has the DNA TGCGCCAGCAGCTTGGTGGGGACAGGGGCATACGAGCAGTACTTC. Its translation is CASSLVGTGAYEQYF.

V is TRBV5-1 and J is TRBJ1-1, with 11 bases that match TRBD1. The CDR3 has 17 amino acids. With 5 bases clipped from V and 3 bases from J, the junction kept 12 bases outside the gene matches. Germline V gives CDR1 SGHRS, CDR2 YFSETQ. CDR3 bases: TGCGCCAGCAGTTGGAATATCGGACAGGGGGCGGACACTGAAGCTTTCTTT. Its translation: CASSWNIGQGADTEAFF.

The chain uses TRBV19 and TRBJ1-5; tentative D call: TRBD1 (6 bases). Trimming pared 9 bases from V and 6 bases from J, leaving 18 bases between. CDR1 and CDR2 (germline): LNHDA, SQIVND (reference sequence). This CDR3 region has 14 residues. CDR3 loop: CASEQGSLGQPQHF. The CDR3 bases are TGTGCCAGCGAACAGGGATCGTTGGGTCAGCCCCAGCATTTT.

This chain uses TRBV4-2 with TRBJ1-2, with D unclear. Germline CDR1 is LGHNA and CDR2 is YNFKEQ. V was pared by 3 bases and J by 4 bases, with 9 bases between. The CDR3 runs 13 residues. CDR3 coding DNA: TGTGCCAGCAGCCATCAGGATCGCTATGGCTACACCTTC. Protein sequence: CASSHQDRYGYTF.

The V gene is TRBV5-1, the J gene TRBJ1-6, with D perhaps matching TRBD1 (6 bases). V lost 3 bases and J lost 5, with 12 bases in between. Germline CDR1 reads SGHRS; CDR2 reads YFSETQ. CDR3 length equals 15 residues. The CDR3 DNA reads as TGCGCCAGCAGCTACTCCAGGGGTAATAATTCACCCCTCCACTTT. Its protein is CASSYSRGNNSPLHF. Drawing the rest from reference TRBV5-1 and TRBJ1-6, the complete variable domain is KAGVTQTPRYLIKTRGQQVTLSCSPISGHRSVSWYQQTPGQGLQFLFEYFSETQRNKGNFPGRFSGRQFSNSRSEMNVSTLELGDSALYLCASSYSRGNNSPLHFGNGTRLTVT.

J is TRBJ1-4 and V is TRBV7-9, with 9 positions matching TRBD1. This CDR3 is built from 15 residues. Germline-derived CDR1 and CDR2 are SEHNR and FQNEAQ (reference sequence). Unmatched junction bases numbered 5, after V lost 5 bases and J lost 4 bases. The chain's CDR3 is CASSPSGQGNEKLFF. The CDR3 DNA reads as TGTGCCAGCAGCCCTTCGGGACAGGGTAATGAAAAACTGTTTTTT.

CDR3 protein: CASRQLAGVLETQYF. In nucleotides, the CDR3 is TGTGCCAGTAGGCAACTAGCGGGAGTTTTGGAGACCCAGTACTTC. The chain recombines TRBV19 with TRBJ2-5, with TRBD2 identical over 11 bases. This CDR3 is built from 15 residues. J was trimmed by 5 bases and V by 6 bases; bases with no gene match: 8. Germline CDR1 reads LNHDA; CDR2 reads SQIVND (reference sequence).

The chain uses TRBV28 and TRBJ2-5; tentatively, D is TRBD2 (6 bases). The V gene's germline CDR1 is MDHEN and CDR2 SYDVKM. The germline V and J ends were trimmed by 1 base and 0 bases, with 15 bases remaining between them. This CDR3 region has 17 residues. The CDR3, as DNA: TGTGCCAGCAGTTTATACGGTGGGGGGAAAGACCAAGAGACCCAGTACTTC. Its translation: CASSLYGGGKDQETQYF.

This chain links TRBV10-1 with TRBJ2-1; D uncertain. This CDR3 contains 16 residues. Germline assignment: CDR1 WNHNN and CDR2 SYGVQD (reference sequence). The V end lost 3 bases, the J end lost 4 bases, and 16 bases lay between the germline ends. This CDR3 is CASSDARAGRYNEQFF. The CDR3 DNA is TGCGCCAGCAGTGACGCACGGGCCGGCCGGTACAATGAGCAGTTCTTC.

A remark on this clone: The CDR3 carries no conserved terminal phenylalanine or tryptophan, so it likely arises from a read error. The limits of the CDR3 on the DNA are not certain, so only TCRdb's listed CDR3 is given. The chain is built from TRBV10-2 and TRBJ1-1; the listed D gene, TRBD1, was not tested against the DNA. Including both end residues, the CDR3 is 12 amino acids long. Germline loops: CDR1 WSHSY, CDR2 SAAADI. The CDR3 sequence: CASSESLGAVRL.

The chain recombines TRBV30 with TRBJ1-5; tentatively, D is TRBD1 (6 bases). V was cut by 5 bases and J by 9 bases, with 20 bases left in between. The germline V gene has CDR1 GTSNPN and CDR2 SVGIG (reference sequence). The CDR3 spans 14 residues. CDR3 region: CAWVEQGGDRPQHF. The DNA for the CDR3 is TGTGCCTGGGTAGAACAGGGAGGGGATCGGCCCCAGCATTTT.

DNA of the CDR3: TGTGCCAGCAGCTTGACAGGGCGCAATGAGCAGTTCTTC. Translation gives CASSLTGRNEQFF. V is TRBV28 and J is TRBJ2-1; TRBD1 aligns across 7 bases. The CDR3 sequence is 13 residues long. V dropped 6 bases and J dropped 6; count of bases not matched to a gene: 5. The germline V gene has CDR1 MDHEN and CDR2 SYDVKM.

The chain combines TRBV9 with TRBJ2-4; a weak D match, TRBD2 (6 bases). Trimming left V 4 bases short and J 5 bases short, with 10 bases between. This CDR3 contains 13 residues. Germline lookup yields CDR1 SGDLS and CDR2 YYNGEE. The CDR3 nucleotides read TGTGCCAGCAGCCCCCGACTAGAAAACATTCAGTACTTC. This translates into CASSPRLENIQYF.

This CDR3 reads CASSIDREGMNTEAFF. In nucleotides, the CDR3 is TGTGCCAGTAGTATAGATCGGGAAGGGATGAACACTGAAGCTTTCTTT. This chain links TRBV19 with TRBJ1-1; the D is unclear. The CDR3 consists of 16 residues. CDR1 and CDR2 from the germline V gene are LNHDA and SQIVND (reference sequence). The V end lost 0 bases, the J end lost 0 bases, and 11 bases lay between the germline ends.

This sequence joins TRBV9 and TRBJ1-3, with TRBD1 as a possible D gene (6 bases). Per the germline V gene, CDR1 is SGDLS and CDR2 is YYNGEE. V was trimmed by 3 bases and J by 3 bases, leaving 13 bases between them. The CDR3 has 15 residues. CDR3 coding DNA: TGTGCCAGCAGCGAGACAGGATCTTTTGGAAACACCATATATTTT. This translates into CASSETGSFGNTIYF.

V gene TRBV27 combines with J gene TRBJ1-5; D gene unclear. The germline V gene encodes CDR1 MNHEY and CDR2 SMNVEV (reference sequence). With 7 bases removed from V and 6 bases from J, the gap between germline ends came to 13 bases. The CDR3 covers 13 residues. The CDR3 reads CASTSAGGQPQHF. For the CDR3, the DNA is TGTGCCAGCACCTCAGCGGGAGGTCAGCCCCAGCATTTT.

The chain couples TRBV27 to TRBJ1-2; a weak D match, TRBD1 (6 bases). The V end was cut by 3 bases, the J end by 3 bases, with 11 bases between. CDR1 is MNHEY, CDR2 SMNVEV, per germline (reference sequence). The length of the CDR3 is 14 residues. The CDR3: CASSLWGRDYGYTF. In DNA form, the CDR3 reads TGTGCCAGCAGTTTGTGGGGGCGCGACTATGGCTACACCTTC.

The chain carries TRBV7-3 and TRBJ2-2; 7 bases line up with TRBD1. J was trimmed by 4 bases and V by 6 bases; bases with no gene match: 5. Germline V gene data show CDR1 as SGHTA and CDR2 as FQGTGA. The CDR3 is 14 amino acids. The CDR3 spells CASRSGTATGELFF. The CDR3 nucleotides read TGTGCCAGCAGATCCGGGACAGCCACCGGGGAGCTGTTTTTT. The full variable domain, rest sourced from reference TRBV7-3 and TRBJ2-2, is GAGVSQTPSNKVTEKGKYVELRCDPISGHTALYWYRQSLGQGPEFLIYFQGTGAADDSGLPNDRFFAVRPEGSVSTLKIQRTERGDSAVYLCASRSGTATGELFFGEGSRLTVL.

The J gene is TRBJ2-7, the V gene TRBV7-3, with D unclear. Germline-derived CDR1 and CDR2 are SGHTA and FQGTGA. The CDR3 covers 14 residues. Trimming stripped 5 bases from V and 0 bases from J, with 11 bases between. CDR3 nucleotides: TGTGCCAGCAGCCCTTCGGCCAACTCCTACGAGCAGTACTTC. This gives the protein CASSPSANSYEQYF.

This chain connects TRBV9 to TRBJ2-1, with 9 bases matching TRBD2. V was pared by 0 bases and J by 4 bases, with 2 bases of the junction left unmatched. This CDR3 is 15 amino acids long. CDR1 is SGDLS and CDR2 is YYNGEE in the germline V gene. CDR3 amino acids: CASSVDTSGYNEQFF. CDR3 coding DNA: TGTGCCAGCAGCGTAGACACTAGCGGGTACAATGAGCAGTTCTTC.

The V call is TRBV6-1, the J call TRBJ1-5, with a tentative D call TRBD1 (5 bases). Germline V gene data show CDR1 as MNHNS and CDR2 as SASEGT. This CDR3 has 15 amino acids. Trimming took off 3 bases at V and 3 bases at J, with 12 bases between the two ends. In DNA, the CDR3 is TGTGCCAGCAGTGATAAGGGGACCCCCAATCAGCCCCAGCATTTT. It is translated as CASSDKGTPNQPQHF.

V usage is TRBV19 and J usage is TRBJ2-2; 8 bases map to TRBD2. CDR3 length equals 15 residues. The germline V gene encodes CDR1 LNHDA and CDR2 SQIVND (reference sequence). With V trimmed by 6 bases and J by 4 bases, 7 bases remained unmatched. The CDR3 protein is CASSLSGTFTGELFF. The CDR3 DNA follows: TGTGCCAGTAGCCTTAGCGGGACTTTCACCGGGGAGCTGTTTTTT.

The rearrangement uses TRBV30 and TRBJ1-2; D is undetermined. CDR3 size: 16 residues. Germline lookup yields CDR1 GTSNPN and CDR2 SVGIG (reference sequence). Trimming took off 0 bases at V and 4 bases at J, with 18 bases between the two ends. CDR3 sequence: CAWSVLGRLWGYGYTF. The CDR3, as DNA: TGTGCCTGGAGTGTACTCGGACGGCTATGGGGCTATGGCTACACCTTC.

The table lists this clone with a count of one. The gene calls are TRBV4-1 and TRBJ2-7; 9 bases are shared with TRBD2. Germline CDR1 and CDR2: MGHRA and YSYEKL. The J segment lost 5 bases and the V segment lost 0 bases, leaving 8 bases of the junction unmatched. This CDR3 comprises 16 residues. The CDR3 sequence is CASSQDPAASGNEQYF. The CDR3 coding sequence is TGCGCCAGCAGCCAAGATCCCGCGGCTAGCGGGAACGAGCAGTACTTC.

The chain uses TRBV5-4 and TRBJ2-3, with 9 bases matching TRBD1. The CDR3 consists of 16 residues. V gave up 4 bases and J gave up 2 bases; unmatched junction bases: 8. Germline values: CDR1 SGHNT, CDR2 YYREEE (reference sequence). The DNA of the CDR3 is TGTGCCAGCAGCCCAGGGACAGGGAGTTTCACAGATACGCAGTATTTT. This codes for CASSPGTGSFTDTQYF.